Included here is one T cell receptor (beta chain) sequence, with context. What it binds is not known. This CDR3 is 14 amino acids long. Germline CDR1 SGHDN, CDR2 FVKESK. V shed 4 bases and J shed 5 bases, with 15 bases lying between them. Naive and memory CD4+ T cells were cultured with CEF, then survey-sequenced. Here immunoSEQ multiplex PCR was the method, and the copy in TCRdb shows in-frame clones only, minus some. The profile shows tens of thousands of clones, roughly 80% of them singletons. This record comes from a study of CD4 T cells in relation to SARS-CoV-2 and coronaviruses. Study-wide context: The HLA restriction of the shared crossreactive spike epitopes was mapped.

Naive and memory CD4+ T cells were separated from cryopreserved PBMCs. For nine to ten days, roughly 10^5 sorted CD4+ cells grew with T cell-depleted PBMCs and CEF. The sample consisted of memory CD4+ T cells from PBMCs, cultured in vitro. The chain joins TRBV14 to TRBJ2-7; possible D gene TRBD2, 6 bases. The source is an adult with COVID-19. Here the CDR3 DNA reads TGTGCCAGCAGCCTTCTATCGGGGGACGACGAGCAGTACTTC. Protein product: CASSLLSGDDEQYF.